The 2 T cell receptor beta chains below all came from one sample that was sequenced in a study of siplizumab effects on memory and regulatory T cells. The protocol was immunoSEQ multiplex PCR, while the TCRdb copy is restricted to in-frame clones and leaves out a portion. The sample shows about 40,000 clones, roughly 90% of them seen only once. Sequenced: naive CD4+ T cells sorted from blood. Receptors originate from a human donor in good health.

About this clone: At one of its ends the junction is not consistent with the germline gene, which may arise from a read error. V is TRBV19 and J is TRBJ1-1; D not resolved. Germline loops: CDR1 LNHDA, CDR2 SQIVND (reference sequence). The CDR3 length is 16 residues. CDR3 region: CASSIRRSGVNTGAFF. DNA of the CDR3: TGTGCCAGTAGTATAAGGAGAAGCGGGGTGAACACTGGAGCTTTCTTT.

This sequence joins TRBV9 and TRBJ1-2; TRBD1 agrees at 7 bases. Germline V lookup: CDR1 SGDLS, CDR2 YYNGEE. The CDR3 has 13 residues. V dropped 5 bases and J dropped 5; count of bases not matched to a gene: 6. CDR3 nucleotide sequence: TGTGCCAGCAGTCCACGGGACAGTTATGGCTACACCTTC. It codes for CASSPRDSYGYTF.